The entry below gives a single TCR beta chain sequence along with its context. This record comes from a study of early T cells in non-severe SARS-CoV-2 infection. At the level of the study: Sequencing of unsorted whole blood was done on bulk RNA, leaving chains unpaired.

TCRdb reprocessed the 5' RACE reads with MiXCR, giving one entry per CDR3 protein. The sample holds about 55,000 distinct CDR3 sequences, roughly 13% seen once. The CDR3 has 16 residues. V was pared by 3 bases and J by 4 bases, with 5 bases of the junction left unmatched. The germline CDR1 and CDR2 sequences are DFQATT and SNEGSKA (reference sequence). Here the sequenced sample was whole blood, taken at baseline. The sequence was obtained from an adult who was a healthcare worker with PCR-confirmed SARS-CoV-2 infection or an uninfected control (not recorded which). The chain couples TRBV20-1 to TRBJ2-3; 15 nucleotides align to TRBD2. The CDR3 sequence is CSASRGLAGGADTQYF. CDR3 DNA sequence: TGCAGTGCTAGTAGGGGACTAGCGGGGGGTGCAGATACGCAGTATTTT.